The text below deals with one T cell receptor (beta chain). Via MiXCR, TCRdb re-called the RT-PCR reads, giving one row per CDR3 protein. The sample consists of roughly 940,000 distinct CDR3 sequences, under 20% of them appearing once. The entry originates in a study of patients and donors after allogeneic stem cell transplantation. CDR1 and CDR2 (germline): WSHSY, SAAADI. V lost 3 bases, J lost 0 bases, and 8 bases stayed unmatched. This CDR3 is built from 16 residues. The TCR was taken from a human donor who was either an allogeneic HSCT recipient or a stem cell or donor lymphocyte infusion donor (not recorded which). It is not recorded whose cells these are; they may come from a transplant donor. The chain has TRBV10-2 and TRBJ2-7; TRBD1 matches at 7 bases. Sample: blood, either unsorted or a sorted T cell fraction (not recorded which). The CDR3 loop reads CASSEGGRAGSYEQYF. The CDR3, as DNA: TGCGCCAGCAGTGAAGGGGGCAGGGCGGGCTCCTACGAGCAGTACTTC.